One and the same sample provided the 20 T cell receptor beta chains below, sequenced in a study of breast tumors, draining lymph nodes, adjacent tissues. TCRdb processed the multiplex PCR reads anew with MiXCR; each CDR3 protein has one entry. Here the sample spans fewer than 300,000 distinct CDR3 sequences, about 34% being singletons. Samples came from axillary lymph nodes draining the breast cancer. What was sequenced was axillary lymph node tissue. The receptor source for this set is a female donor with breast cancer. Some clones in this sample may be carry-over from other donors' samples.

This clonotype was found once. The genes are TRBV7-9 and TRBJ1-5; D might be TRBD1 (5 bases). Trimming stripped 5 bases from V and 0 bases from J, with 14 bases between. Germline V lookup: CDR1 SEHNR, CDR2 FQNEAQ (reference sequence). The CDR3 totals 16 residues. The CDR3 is CASSPVSRDSNQPQHF. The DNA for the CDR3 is TGTGCCAGCAGCCCCGTGAGCAGGGATAGCAATCAGCCCCAGCATTTT.

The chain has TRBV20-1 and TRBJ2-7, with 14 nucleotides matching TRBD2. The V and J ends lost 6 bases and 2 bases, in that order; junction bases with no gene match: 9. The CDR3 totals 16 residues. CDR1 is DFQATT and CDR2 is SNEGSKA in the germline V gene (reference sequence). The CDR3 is CSAPETSGRAAYEQYF. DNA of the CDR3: TGCAGTGCCCCGGAGACTAGCGGGAGGGCAGCCTACGAGCAGTACTTC.

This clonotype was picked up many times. DNA of the CDR3: TGTGCCAGCAGTCCCGGGACAGGGGGCAATACCGGGGAGCTGTTTTTT. Translating it yields CASSPGTGGNTGELFF. V is TRBV6-5 and J is TRBJ2-2; TRBD1 matches at 12 bases. Trimming removed 5 bases from V and 5 bases from J; junction bases left unmatched: 6. Germline CDR1 MNHEY, CDR2 SVGAGI. This CDR3 is built from 16 residues.

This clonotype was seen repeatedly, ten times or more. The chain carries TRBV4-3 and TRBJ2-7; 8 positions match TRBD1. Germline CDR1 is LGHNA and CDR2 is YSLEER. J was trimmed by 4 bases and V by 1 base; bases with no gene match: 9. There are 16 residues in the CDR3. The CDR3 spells CASSQGPGDRPYEQYF. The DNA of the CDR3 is TGCGCCAGCAGCCAAGGTCCCGGGGACAGGCCTTACGAGCAGTACTTC.

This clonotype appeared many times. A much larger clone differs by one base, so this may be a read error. In nucleotides, the CDR3 is TGTGCCAGCAGGGGAGGACAGGGAGTTGGCTATGGCTACCCCTTC. This sequence encodes CASRGGQGVGYGYPF. V and J are TRBV7-9 and TRBJ1-2; 8 bases align to TRBD1. CDR3 length: 15 residues. Germline V gene sequence: CDR1 SEHNR, CDR2 FQNEAQ (reference sequence).

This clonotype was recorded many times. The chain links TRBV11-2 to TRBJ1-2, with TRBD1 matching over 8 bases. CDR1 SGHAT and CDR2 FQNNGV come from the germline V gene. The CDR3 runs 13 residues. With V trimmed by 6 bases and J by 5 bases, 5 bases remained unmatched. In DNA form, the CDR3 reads TGTGCCAGCAGTCCCGACAGGGGATATGGCTACACCTTC. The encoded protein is CASSPDRGYGYTF. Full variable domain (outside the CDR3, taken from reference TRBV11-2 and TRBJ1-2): EAGVAQSPRYKIIEKRQSVAFWCNPISGHATLYWYQQILGQGPKLLIQFQNNGVVDDSQLPKDRFSAERLKGVDSTLKIQPAKLEDSAVYLCASSPDRGYGYTFGSGTRLTVV.

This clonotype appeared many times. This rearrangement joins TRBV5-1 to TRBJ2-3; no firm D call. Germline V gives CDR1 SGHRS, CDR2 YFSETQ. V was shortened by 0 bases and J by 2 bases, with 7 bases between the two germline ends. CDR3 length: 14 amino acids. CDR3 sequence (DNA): TGCGCCAGCAGCTTGGAAGGGTCCACAGATACGCAGTATTTT. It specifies CASSLEGSTDTQYF.

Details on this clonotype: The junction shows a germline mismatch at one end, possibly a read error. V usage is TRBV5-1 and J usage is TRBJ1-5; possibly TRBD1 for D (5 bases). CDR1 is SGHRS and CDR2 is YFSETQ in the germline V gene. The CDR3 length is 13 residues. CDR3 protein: CASSIGTDQPQHF. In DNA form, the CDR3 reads TGTGCCAGCAGCATTGGGACCGATCAGCCCCAGCATTTT.

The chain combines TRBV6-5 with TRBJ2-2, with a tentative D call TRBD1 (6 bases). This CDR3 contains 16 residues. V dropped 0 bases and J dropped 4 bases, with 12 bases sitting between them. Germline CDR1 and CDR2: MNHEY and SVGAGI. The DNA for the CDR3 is TGTGCCAGCAGTTACTCGATCGGACAGTCCACCGGGGAGCTGTTTTTT. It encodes CASSYSIGQSTGELFF.

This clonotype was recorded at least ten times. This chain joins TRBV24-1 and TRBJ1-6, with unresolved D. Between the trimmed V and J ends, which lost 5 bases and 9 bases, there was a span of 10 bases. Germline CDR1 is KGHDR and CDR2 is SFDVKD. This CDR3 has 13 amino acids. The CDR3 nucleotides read TGTGCCACCAGTGGAGGGTCTGGTTCACCCCTCCACTTT. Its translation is CATSGGSGSPLHF.

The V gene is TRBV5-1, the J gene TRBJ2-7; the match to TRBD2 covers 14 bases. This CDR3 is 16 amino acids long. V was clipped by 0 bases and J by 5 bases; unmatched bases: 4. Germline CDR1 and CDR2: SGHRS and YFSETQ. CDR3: CASSLGGLAGDHEQYF. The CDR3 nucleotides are TGCGCCAGCAGCTTGGGGGGACTAGCGGGAGACCACGAGCAGTACTTC.

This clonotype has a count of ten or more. The CDR3 is CASRRPGGHYEQYF. The DNA for the CDR3 is TGTGCCAGCAGAAGACCGGGGGGTCACTACGAGCAGTACTTC. This rearrangement joins TRBV27 to TRBJ2-7; 7 bases match TRBD2. Germline trimming cut 6 bases from V and 3 bases from J; bases unmatched to any gene: 8. Germline assignment: CDR1 MNHEY and CDR2 SMNVEV (reference sequence). The CDR3 runs to 14 residues.

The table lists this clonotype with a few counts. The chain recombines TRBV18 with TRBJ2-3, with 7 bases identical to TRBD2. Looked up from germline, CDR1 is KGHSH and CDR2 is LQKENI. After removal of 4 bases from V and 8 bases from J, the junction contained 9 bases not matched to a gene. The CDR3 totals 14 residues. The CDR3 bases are TGTGCCAGCTCACTAACTACTAGCGCTTCTACGCAGTATTTT. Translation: CASSLTTSASTQYF.

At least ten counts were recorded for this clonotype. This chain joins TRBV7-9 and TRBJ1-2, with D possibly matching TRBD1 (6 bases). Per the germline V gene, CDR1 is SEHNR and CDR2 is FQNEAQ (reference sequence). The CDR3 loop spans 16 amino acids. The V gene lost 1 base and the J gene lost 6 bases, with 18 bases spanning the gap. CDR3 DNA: TGTGCCAGCAGCTTAGGCCGAGGGGGAGCTGGGGATGGCTACACCTTC. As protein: CASSLGRGGAGDGYTF.

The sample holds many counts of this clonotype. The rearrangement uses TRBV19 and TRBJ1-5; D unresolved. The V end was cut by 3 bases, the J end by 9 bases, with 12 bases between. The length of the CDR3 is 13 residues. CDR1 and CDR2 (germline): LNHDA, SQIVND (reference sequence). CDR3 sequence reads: CASSIGRSGPQHF. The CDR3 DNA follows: TGTGCCAGTAGTATTGGGCGAAGTGGGCCCCAGCATTTT.

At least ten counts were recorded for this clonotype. The CDR3 loop is CASSSLLAGEDTQYF. CDR3 nucleotide sequence: TGTGCCAGCAGTTCCCTATTGGCGGGAGAAGATACGCAGTATTTT. The J gene is TRBJ2-3, the V gene TRBV12-3 or TRBV12-4; 7 positions match TRBD2. The V gene end was trimmed by 4 bases and the J gene end by 5 bases; junction bases not matched to a gene: 9. The CDR3 sequence is 15 residues long.

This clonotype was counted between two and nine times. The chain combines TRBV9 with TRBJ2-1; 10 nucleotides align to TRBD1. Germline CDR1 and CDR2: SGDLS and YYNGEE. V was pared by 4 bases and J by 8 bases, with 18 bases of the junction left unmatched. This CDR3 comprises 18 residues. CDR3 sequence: CASSPQTGGLLRPHEQFF. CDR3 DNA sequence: TGTGCCAGCAGCCCCCAGACAGGGGGCCTATTACGGCCCCATGAGCAGTTCTTC.

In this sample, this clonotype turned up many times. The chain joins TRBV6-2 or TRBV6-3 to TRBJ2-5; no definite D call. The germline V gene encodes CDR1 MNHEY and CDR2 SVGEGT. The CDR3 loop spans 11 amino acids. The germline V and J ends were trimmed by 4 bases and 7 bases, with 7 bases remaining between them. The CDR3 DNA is TGTGCCAGCAGTTTCCGAGGGACCCAGTACTTC. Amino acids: CASSFRGTQYF.

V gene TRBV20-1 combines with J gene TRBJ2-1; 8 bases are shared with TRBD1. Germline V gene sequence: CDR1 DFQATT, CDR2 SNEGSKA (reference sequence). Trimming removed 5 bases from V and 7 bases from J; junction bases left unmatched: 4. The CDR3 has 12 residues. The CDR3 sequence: CSAFDRGNEQFF. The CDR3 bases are TGCAGTGCTTTCGACAGGGGTAATGAGCAGTTCTTC.

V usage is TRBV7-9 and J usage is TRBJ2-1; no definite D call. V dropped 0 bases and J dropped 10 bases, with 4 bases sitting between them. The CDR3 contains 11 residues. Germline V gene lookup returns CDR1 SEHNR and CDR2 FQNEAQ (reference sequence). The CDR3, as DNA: TGTGCCAGCAGCTTAGCGAACGAGCAGTTCTTC. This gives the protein CASSLANEQFF.